This note documents a single T cell receptor beta chain sequence. As yet, its antigen is unknown. As for treatment: over 15 received Ad26.COV2.S at low or high dose, single or two shots; 5 received placebo; per-sample allocation not given. Sampling occurred on day 63 after the first vaccine or placebo injection. Ad26.COV2.S expressed prefusion-stabilized spike from the original Wuhan strain. The data were obtained in a study of Ad26.COV2.S vaccination and SARS-CoV-2 variants. As for the study in general: Donor joined the COV1001 Ad26.COV2.S trial arm. Into the muscle, Ad26.COV2.S was dosed once or twice, 56 days apart.

Whole-study results and caveats: Possibly, TCR breadth and depth analyses underestimated total T cell responses.

CDR1 and CDR2 from the germline V gene are SEHNR and FQNEAQ (reference sequence). V dropped 4 bases and J dropped 4; count of bases not matched to a gene: 11. This CDR3 region has 17 residues. TCRdb's copy holds only in-frame clones and misses some; the assay was immunoSEQ multiplex PCR. The data contain 200,000 to 300,000 clones, 87% of them singletons. The chain couples TRBV7-9 to TRBJ2-2; 8 bases align to TRBD1. The source material was peripheral blood, sampled in a trial of Ad26.COV2.S vaccine versus placebo. The TCR sequence derives from a person aged 18-60 years who received the Ad26.COV2.S COVID-19 vaccine or a placebo. This chain's CDR3 is CASSWGAGGAGTGELFF. CDR3 nucleotides: TGTGCCAGCAGCTGGGGAGCAGGGGGCGCAGGCACCGGGGAGCTGTTTTTT.